Listed below are T cell receptor beta chains from one sample, sequenced in a study of CD8+CD57+ T cells in acquired aplastic anemia. TCRdb re-called the reads with MiXCR, one entry per CDR3 protein. The sample holds about 160,000 distinct CDR3 sequences, around 45% seen once. The sequenced sample consisted of sorted CD4+, CD8+, or CD8+CD57+ T cells (not recorded which) from PBMCs. The receptors derive from a human donor in good health. Both conserved end residues are part of each CDR3. Each record gives: clone size, V gene, D gene, J gene, CDR3 protein, CDR3 DNA. A D gene is named only where the DNA matches it firmly. The size of a clone is reported for some rows only, either as once, few or many, or as a class for expanded clones.

.	TRBV11-1	.	TRBJ2-3	CASSLVQGRADTQYF	TGTGCCAGCAGCTTAGTTCAGGGTAGAGCCGATACGCAGTATTTT
many	TRBV6-6	.	TRBJ2-2	CASSYSGTTGELFF	TGTGCCAGCAGTTACTCAGGGACCACCGGGGAGCTGTTTTTT
many	TRBV9	.	TRBJ2-1	CASSVETGPVGQFF	TGTGCCAGCAGCGTAGAGACTGGGCCCGTAGGGCAGTTCTTC
many	TRBV7-2	.	TRBJ1-5	CASSFFSSNQPQHF	TGTGCCAGCAGCTTTTTTAGTAGCAATCAGCCCCAGCATTTT
few	TRBV28	TRBD1	TRBJ2-7	CASTSGPRLGQVVYEQYF	TGTGCCAGCACCTCGGGTCCTCGGCTGGGACAGGTGGTCTACGAGCAGTACTTC
many	TRBV5-1	TRBD1	TRBJ1-5	CASSSGTGGNQPQHF	TGCGCCAGCAGCTCGGGGACAGGGGGCAATCAGCCCCAGCATTTT
.	TRBV2	.	TRBJ2-1	CASSRSGQGDEQFF	TGTGCCAGCAGTAGGTCTGGCCAGGGCGATGAGCAGTTCTTC
.	TRBV10-3	TRBD1	TRBJ2-1	CAISRDRHNEQFF	TGTGCCATCAGTCGGGACAGACACAATGAGCAGTTCTTC
many	TRBV5-1	TRBD1	TRBJ1-5	CASSGDRGQPQHF	TGCGCCAGCAGCGGAGACAGGGGGCAGCCCCAGCATTTT
.	TRBV6-5	TRBD1	TRBJ2-7	CASSYGTVYEQYF	TGTGCCAGCAGTTACGGGACAGTCTACGAGCAGTACTTC
.	TRBV2	TRBD1	TRBJ2-7	CASRRDRTYEQYF	TGTGCCAGCCGCCGGGACAGGACCTACGAGCAGTACTTC
.	TRBV12-3/TRBV12-4	.	TRBJ2-3	CASSLNSDGTDTQYF	TGTGCCAGCAGTTTAAACTCGGATGGCACAGATACGCAGTATTTT